One sample yielded the 19 T cell receptor beta chains listed below, sequenced in a study of early stage breast cancer tumors. Profiled with immunoSEQ multiplex PCR; TCRdb holds only in-frame clones, not every one. Among around 31,000 clones listed, over 70% were seen once. Sequenced sample: blood. The receptors shown here come from a person aged 40-50 years with breast cancer.

This rearrangement joins TRBV4-3 to TRBJ1-5; 7 bases align to TRBD1. Germline V gene data show CDR1 as LGHNA and CDR2 as YSLEER. This CDR3 has 16 amino acids. The ends lost 0 bases at V and 5 bases at J; junction bases unmatched: 7. CDR3 coding DNA: TGCGCCAGCAGCCAAGATCTAGGACAGGCCGATCAGCCCCAGCATTTT. Residues: CASSQDLGQADQPQHF.

The chain recombines TRBV28 with TRBJ2-7; D assignment may be TRBD1 or TRBD2 (5 bases each). Germline V CDR1 and CDR2: MDHEN, SYDVKM. There are 14 residues in the CDR3. V lost 6 bases to trimming and J lost 5 bases, with 17 bases between them. CDR3 nucleotide sequence: TGTGCCAGCAGAAGGGACGACCCCGGGCACGAGCAGTACTTC. Its protein product is CASRRDDPGHEQYF.

By proportion, this clone is medium-sized. The chain is built from TRBV7-8 and TRBJ1-2; 7 bases line up with TRBD1. Per germline, CDR1 SGHVS and CDR2 FQNEAQ. The CDR3 loop spans 16 amino acids. V was clipped by 2 bases and J by 8 bases; unmatched bases: 14. The CDR3 loop reads CASSLREQGYGEGYTF. DNA of the CDR3: TGTGCCAGCAGCTTAAGGGAACAGGGGTACGGAGAGGGCTACACCTTC.

V usage is TRBV5-4 and J usage is TRBJ2-2; D perhaps matches TRBD2 (6 bases). This CDR3 is built from 16 residues. Germline V gene lookup returns CDR1 SGHNT and CDR2 YYREEE (reference sequence). V lost 0 bases and J 4 bases, leaving 13 bases between the germline ends. CDR3 nucleotides: TGTGCCAGCAGCTTGGGCTCGCGGGGCGCCACCGGGGAGCTGTTTTTT. Its protein is CASSLGSRGATGELFF.

This rearrangement joins TRBV27 to TRBJ2-7, with TRBD1 as a possible D gene (5 bases). V lost 3 bases and J 2 bases, leaving 14 bases between the germline ends. CDR3 size: 15 residues. The germline gives CDR1 MNHEY, CDR2 SMNVEV (reference sequence). The CDR3 reads CASSFSGITAYEQYF. DNA for the CDR3: TGTGCCAGCAGTTTCTCAGGGATAACCGCCTACGAGCAGTACTTC.

The chain employs TRBV4-3 and TRBJ2-7, with TRBD2 matching over 8 bases. The CDR3 totals 16 residues. Germline CDR1 and CDR2: LGHNA and YSLEER. The V gene end was trimmed by 0 bases and the J gene end by 0 bases; junction bases not matched to a gene: 4. The CDR3 nucleotides are TGCGCCAGCAGCCAAGAACTAGCGGTGAGCTCCTACGAGCAGTACTTC. Translated, it gives CASSQELAVSSYEQYF.

CDR3 DNA sequence: TGTGCCAGCAGCGGGGACTCGGGACAGGGGTACAATGAGCAGTTCTTC. Amino acids: CASSGDSGQGYNEQFF. The chain recombines TRBV9 with TRBJ2-1; 10 positions match TRBD1. V lost 3 bases, J lost 4 bases, and 7 bases stayed unmatched. This CDR3 region has 16 residues. CDR1 and CDR2 from the germline V gene are SGDLS and YYNGEE.

This clone occurred once. J is TRBJ2-1 and V is TRBV11-1; TRBD2 might be the D (6 bases). V was shortened by 4 bases and J by 8 bases, with 21 bases between the two germline ends. The length of the CDR3 is 16 residues. Per the germline V gene, CDR1 is SGHAT and CDR2 is FQDESV (reference sequence). The CDR3 region is CASSSRTGLSRDEQFF. In nucleotides, the CDR3 is TGTGCCAGCAGCTCCCGGACTGGACTATCCCGGGATGAGCAGTTCTTC. Drawing the rest from reference TRBV11-1 and TRBJ2-1, the complete variable domain is EAEVAQSPRYKITEKSQAVAFWCDPISGHATLYWYRQILGQGPELLVQFQDESVVDDSQLPKDRFSAERLKGVDSTLKIQPAELGDSAMYLCASSSRTGLSRDEQFFGPGTRLTVL.

The chain has TRBV13 and TRBJ1-1, with 7 nucleotides matching TRBD1. Per the germline V gene, CDR1 is PRHDT and CDR2 is FYEKMQ (reference sequence). V dropped 5 bases and J dropped 3; count of bases not matched to a gene: 9. The CDR3 loop spans 15 amino acids. In DNA, the CDR3 is TGTGCCAGCAGCACCGACAGGGACACGGACACTGAAGCTTTCTTT. This codes for CASSTDRDTDTEAFF. The complete variable domain, with remaining parts taken from reference TRBV13 and TRBJ1-1, reads AAGVIQSPRHLIKEKRETATLKCYPIPRHDTVYWYQQGPGQDPQFLISFYEKMQSDKGSIPDRFSAQQFSDYHSELNMSSLELGDSALYFCASSTDRDTDTEAFFGQGTRLTVV.

V usage is TRBV11-2 and J usage is TRBJ2-7; D is tentatively TRBD1 or TRBD2 (6 bases each). This CDR3 comprises 14 residues. CDR1 is SGHAT and CDR2 is FQNNGV in the germline V gene. The ends were cut back, 9 bases at V and 0 bases at J, with 15 bases in the middle. CDR3 sequence reads: CASTRGQNSYEQYF. The CDR3 bases are TGTGCCAGTACCCGGGGGCAGAACTCCTACGAGCAGTACTTC.

The chain recombines TRBV18 with TRBJ2-7; 8 bases match TRBD2. In germline, CDR1 is KGHSH, CDR2 LQKENI. The CDR3 sequence is 12 residues long. V shed 3 bases and J 7 bases; nucleotides not matched to a gene: 2. The CDR3 nucleotides read TGTGCCAGCTCACCCCGGGAGGGGGAGCAGTACTTC. Translating gives CASSPREGEQYF.

This sequence joins TRBV5-4 and TRBJ1-1, with D possibly TRBD1 on 6 matching bases. The V gene's germline CDR1 is SGHNT and CDR2 YYREEE (reference sequence). The CDR3 spans 14 residues. Trimming took off 0 bases at V and 4 bases at J, with 10 bases between the two ends. CDR3 loop: CASSLDGGATEAFF. The CDR3, as DNA: TGTGCCAGCAGCTTGGATGGGGGGGCCACTGAAGCTTTCTTT.

This chain connects TRBV30 to TRBJ2-5; a possible D gene is TRBD2 (5 bases). The V and J ends lost 2 bases and 6 bases respectively, with 19 bases between them. The CDR3 contains 15 residues. Per germline, CDR1 GTSNPN and CDR2 SVGIG (reference sequence). In DNA, the CDR3 is TGTGCCTGGAGTACACTGGCGGGCTCCTCCAAGACCCAGTACTTC. Translated, it gives CAWSTLAGSSKTQYF.

The chain employs TRBV7-8 and TRBJ2-1, with 10 bases fitting TRBD2. V gave up 7 bases and J gave up 2 bases; unmatched junction bases: 2. CDR1 is SGHVS and CDR2 is FQNEAQ in the germline V gene. This CDR3 has 14 amino acids. CDR3 coding DNA: TGTGCCAGCATGGGACTAGCGACCTACAATGAGCAGTTCTTC. Its translation is CASMGLATYNEQFF. Full variable domain (missing parts from reference TRBV7-8 and TRBJ2-1): GAGVSQSPRYKVAKRGQDVALRCDPISGHVSLFWYQQALGQGPEFLTYFQNEAQLDKSGLPSDRFFAERPEGSVSTLKIQRTQQEDSAVYLCASMGLATYNEQFFGPGTRLTVL.

A few counts support this clone. This chain joins TRBV30 and TRBJ2-1, with 7 bases matching TRBD2. CDR3 length: 13 amino acids. CDR1 and CDR2 from the germline V gene are GTSNPN and SVGIG (reference sequence). The V and J ends lost 4 bases and 3 bases, in that order; junction bases with no gene match: 3. The CDR3 here is CAWTSGNYNEQFF. CDR3 nucleotide sequence: TGTGCCTGGACTAGCGGTAACTACAATGAGCAGTTCTTC.

Comment on this clone: A single base separates this from a much larger clone, so it may be a read error. At the DNA level, this CDR3 is encoded by other sequences in the same sample as well. The V gene is TRBV4-1, the J gene TRBJ2-7; possible D gene TRBD2, 5 bases. The CDR3 contains 15 residues. Germline CDR1 MGHRA, CDR2 YSYEKL. With 2 bases removed from V and 1 base from J, the gap between germline ends came to 12 bases. CDR3 region: CASSQPGLVSYEQYF. As DNA, the CDR3 is TGCGCCAGCAGCCAACCGGGATTAGTGTCCTACGAGCAGTACTTC.

The chain uses TRBV7-2 and TRBJ2-7, with D uncertain. From germline, CDR1 is SGHTA and CDR2 FQGNSA. The CDR3 is 13 amino acids. V lost 10 bases to trimming and J lost 4 bases, with 17 bases between them. The CDR3 spells CATALNAKYEQYF. For the CDR3, the DNA is TGTGCCACCGCTCTGAATGCAAAGTACGAGCAGTACTTC.

The chain couples TRBV7-9 to TRBJ2-2; D is perhaps TRBD1 (5 bases). V gave up 7 bases and J gave up 6 bases, with 15 bases separating them. This CDR3 is built from 14 residues. Per germline, CDR1 SEHNR and CDR2 FQNEAQ (reference sequence). In DNA form, the CDR3 reads TGTGCCAGCAACCAAAGGGGTCGGGCCGGGGAGCTGTTTTTT. Amino acids: CASNQRGRAGELFF.

This clone has a single count. The chain uses TRBV19 and TRBJ1-4; possible D gene TRBD1, 5 bases. From germline, CDR1 is LNHDA and CDR2 SQIVND (reference sequence). This CDR3 comprises 15 residues. Trimming pared 5 bases from V and 13 bases from J, leaving 23 bases between. The CDR3 reads CASSLLRDGTQGLFF. CDR3 bases: TGTGCCAGTAGTCTTCTCCGTGATGGGACTCAGGGACTGTTTTTT.